The 28 T cell receptor beta chains below come from one sample, sequenced in a study of long-term antiretroviral therapy in people with HIV. They ran version v3.0 of the immunoSEQ assay at survey level. The table came from immunoSEQ multiplex PCR; TCRdb's copy has only in-frame clones and leaves some out. Among some 36,000 clones listed, about 85% were seen once. The sample consisted of unsorted PBMCs, taken around 2.7 years before starting antiretroviral therapy. These receptors were collected from a woman aged 25 to 39 with HIV.

The chain recombines TRBV5-4 with TRBJ1-1, with 7 bases identical to TRBD1. This CDR3 has 14 residues. V was clipped by 4 bases and J by 3 bases; unmatched bases: 6. CDR1 and CDR2 (germline): SGHNT, YYREEE (reference sequence). The CDR3 DNA is TGTGCCAGCAGCATACAGGGGATGTACACTGAAGCTTTCTTT. Translation: CASSIQGMYTEAFF.

Here the CDR3 DNA reads TGTGCCAGCAGCTTACGTCAGGGTCAGGGTGCTGGGGCCAACGTCCTGACTTTC. It encodes CASSLRQGQGAGANVLTF. The rearrangement joins TRBV7-9 to TRBJ2-6; a possible D gene is TRBD1 (5 bases). There are 18 residues in the CDR3. V lost 2 bases and J lost 2, with 16 bases in between. Germline CDR1 is SEHNR and CDR2 is FQNEAQ (reference sequence).

CDR3 DNA sequence: TGTGCCAGCAAGGACGGGACAGGGGTTTCCTACGAGCAGTACGTC. It specifies CASKDGTGVSYEQYV. The chain recombines TRBV6-1 with TRBJ2-7, with 10 bases identical to TRBD1. Trimming took 7 bases from V and 1 from J; bases not matched to a gene: 7. CDR1 and CDR2 (germline): MNHNS, SASEGT. The CDR3 is made up of 15 amino acids.

V and J are TRBV27 and TRBJ2-7; D unresolved. The CDR3 is 12 residues long. Trimming took off 6 bases at V and 7 bases at J, with 13 bases between the two ends. CDR1 is MNHEY, CDR2 SMNVEV, per germline (reference sequence). CDR3 region: CASSRPLGEQYF. DNA for the CDR3: TGTGCCAGCAGCCGTCCTCTGGGTGAGCAGTACTTC.

This chain connects TRBV9 to TRBJ2-3; no firm D call. CDR1 SGDLS and CDR2 YYNGEE come from the germline V gene. The length of the CDR3 is 15 residues. V was trimmed by 0 bases and J by 1 base, leaving 9 bases between them. CDR3 nucleotides: TGTGCCAGCAGCGTAGGTACTTCGGGCACAGATACGCAGTATTTT. The encoded protein is CASSVGTSGTDTQYF.

The chain links TRBV5-8 to TRBJ2-2; 10 nucleotides line up with TRBD1. The V segment lost 5 bases and the J segment 4 bases; nucleotides outside the gene matches: 8. Germline V gene sequence: CDR1 SGHTS, CDR2 YDEGEE. The CDR3 has 16 residues. CDR3 sequence reads: CASRWGQGRSTGELFF. DNA for the CDR3: TGTGCCAGCAGATGGGGACAGGGGCGATCCACCGGGGAGCTGTTTTTT.

The V gene is TRBV28, the J gene TRBJ2-5, with 7 bases that match TRBD1. The J segment lost 4 bases and the V segment lost 2 bases, leaving 10 bases of the junction unmatched. CDR1 and CDR2 (germline): MDHEN, SYDVKM. This CDR3 region has 16 residues. CDR3 DNA: TGTGCCAGCAGTTTAGAACCGGGACAGATAATAGAGACCCAGTACTTC. Translating it yields CASSLEPGQIIETQYF.

This clone showed up just once. The V and J genes are TRBV7-2 and TRBJ1-5; 10 bases line up with TRBD1. CDR3 length equals 14 residues. Germline V gene sequence: CDR1 SGHTA, CDR2 FQGNSA. The J segment lost 6 bases and the V segment lost 5 bases, leaving 4 bases of the junction unmatched. The CDR3 DNA reads as TGTGCCAGCAGCATCGGACAGGGGGGTCAGCCCCAGCATTTT. Amino acid sequence: CASSIGQGGQPQHF.

This clone was recorded only once. The chain is built from TRBV11-2 and TRBJ1-1; D might be TRBD1 (5 bases). V was pared by 4 bases and J by 8 bases, with 23 bases between. Germline V gives CDR1 SGHAT, CDR2 FQNNGV. The CDR3 consists of 16 residues. The CDR3 protein is CASSSIRGNSRLEAFF. CDR3 bases: TGTGCCAGCAGCTCCATCCGGGGCAATTCGCGGCTCGAAGCTTTCTTT. Based on the CDR3 plus reference TRBV11-2 and TRBJ1-1, the full variable domain is EAGVAQSPRYKIIEKRQSVAFWCNPISGHATLYWYQQILGQGPKLLIQFQNNGVVDDSQLPKDRFSAERLKGVDSTLKIQPAKLEDSAVYLCASSSIRGNSRLEAFFGQGTRLTVV.

This clone was seen a single time. The chain recombines TRBV19 with TRBJ1-5; weak D call: TRBD1 (5 bases). V lost 5 bases and J lost 3, with 11 bases in between. Germline values: CDR1 LNHDA, CDR2 SQIVND (reference sequence). CDR3 length: 14 residues. CDR3 sequence reads: CASSAGRSNQPQHF. CDR3 coding DNA: TGTGCCAGTAGTGCAGGGAGGTCCAATCAGCCCCAGCATTTT.

This clone has just a few counts. The chain recombines TRBV9 with TRBJ1-3; the D is unclear. Germline CDR1 reads SGDLS; CDR2 reads YYNGEE. V lost 4 bases to trimming and J lost 1 base, with 9 bases between them. This CDR3 has 14 residues. The CDR3 DNA reads as TGTGCCAGCAGCTTGCAGCTGTCTGGAAACACCATATATTTT. This sequence encodes CASSLQLSGNTIYF.

V is TRBV4-1 and J is TRBJ2-1; D unclear. V was pared by 1 base and J by 0 bases, with 13 bases between. The CDR3 covers 17 residues. Germline V gives CDR1 MGHRA, CDR2 YSYEKL. DNA for the CDR3: TGCGCCAGCAGCCAAGGCCCGACACTCAGCTCCTACAATGAGCAGTTCTTC. It codes for CASSQGPTLSSYNEQFF.

The V and J genes are TRBV29-1 and TRBJ2-7; possible D gene TRBD1, 5 bases. The CDR3 spans 12 residues. Germline-derived CDR1 and CDR2 are SQVTM and ANQGSEA. Trimming cost V 4 bases and J 0 bases, with 7 bases left between them. The CDR3: CSVGDSSYEQYV. The CDR3 coding sequence is TGCAGCGTTGGTGACAGCTCCTACGAGCAGTACGTC.

The rearrangement joins TRBV19 to TRBJ1-6; 8 positions match TRBD1. CDR3 length: 14 residues. The germline V gene encodes CDR1 LNHDA and CDR2 SQIVND (reference sequence). With 6 bases clipped from V and 11 bases from J, the junction kept 9 bases outside the gene matches. The chain's CDR3 is CASRLSGGLTPLHF. CDR3 nucleotide sequence: TGTGCCAGTAGGTTGTCAGGGGGCTTGACACCCCTCCACTTT.

This clone was counted a few times. The chain couples TRBV7-4 to TRBJ1-1, with 7 bases that match TRBD1. Unmatched junction bases numbered 7, after V lost 4 bases and J lost 5 bases. Germline V gene sequence: CDR1 SGHVT, CDR2 SQSDAQ. This CDR3 comprises 14 residues. Here the CDR3 reads CASSSLQGRTEAFF. The DNA of the CDR3 is TGTGCCAGCAGCTCACTACAGGGGAGGACTGAAGCTTTCTTT.

The chain couples TRBV2 to TRBJ2-1; D may match TRBD1 or TRBD2 (5 bases each). The V end was cut by 4 bases, the J end by 0 bases, with 7 bases between. Germline V gene sequence: CDR1 SNHLY, CDR2 FYNNEI. CDR3 length: 14 amino acids. The DNA for the CDR3 is TGTGCCAGCAGTGGGGGGAACTCCTACAATGAGCAGTTCTTC. Translating it yields CASSGGNSYNEQFF.

This chain connects TRBV28 to TRBJ2-5; D uncertain. The closer fit of TRBJ2-7 to the DNA end suggests the J call may be wrong. Germline assignment: CDR1 MDHEN and CDR2 SYDVKM. The CDR3 sequence is 12 residues long. The CDR3 DNA reads as TGTGCCAGCGCCCTCCTTGAGTACGAGCAGTACTTC. Amino acid sequence: CASALLEYEQYF.

The chain links TRBV29-1 to TRBJ1-5, with D tentatively TRBD1 (6 bases). Trimming removed 4 bases at V and 6 bases at J, with 25 bases between. CDR3 length equals 17 residues. CDR1 is SQVTM and CDR2 is ANQGSEA in the germline V gene. The CDR3 loop is CSVVEGSSGVGSQPQHF. As DNA, the CDR3 is TGCAGCGTTGTCGAGGGATCGTCAGGGGTTGGCAGTCAGCCCCAGCATTTT.

The chain joins TRBV10-3 to TRBJ1-2; TRBD1 matches at 7 bases. Germline values: CDR1 ENHRY, CDR2 SYGVKD. The junction had 15 bases not matched to a gene; V was cut back by 5 bases and J by 9 bases. This CDR3 contains 15 residues. The CDR3 region is CAISRLGGGQYSYTF. For the CDR3, the DNA is TGTGCCATCAGTCGGCTGGGGGGGGGACAGTACAGCTACACCTTC.

This clone was found once. V usage is TRBV5-1 and J usage is TRBJ1-5; no clear D gene. Germline assignment: CDR1 SGHRS and CDR2 YFSETQ. CDR3 length: 15 residues. V was shortened by 0 bases and J by 2 bases, with 9 bases between the two germline ends. The CDR3 sequence: CASSLGTIGNQPQHF. DNA for the CDR3: TGCGCCAGCAGCTTGGGGACTATCGGCAATCAGCCCCAGCATTTT.

This clone was found a few times. The J gene is TRBJ1-1, the V gene TRBV9, with TRBD1 matching 9 bases. V lost 2 bases and J lost 1; bases outside the gene matches: 3. This CDR3 region has 15 residues. Per the germline V gene, CDR1 is SGDLS and CDR2 is YYNGEE. CDR3 sequence (DNA): TGTGCCAGCAGCGTGGAGGGACAGGGGAACACTGAAGCTTTCTTT. This codes for CASSVEGQGNTEAFF. Complete variable domain (other parts from reference TRBV9 and TRBJ1-1): DSGVTQTPKHLITATGQRVTLRCSPRSGDLSVYWYQQSLDQGLQFLIQYYNGEERAKGNILERFSAQQFPDLHSELNLSSLELGDSALYFCASSVEGQGNTEAFFGQGTRLTVV.

The chain has TRBV7-9 and TRBJ1-4; no definite D call. Germline V gives CDR1 SEHNR, CDR2 FQNEAQ (reference sequence). The CDR3 is 18 residues long. The V end was cut by 3 bases, the J end by 0 bases, with 17 bases between. The CDR3 spells CASSFGRGKVATNEKLFF. The CDR3 bases are TGTGCCAGCAGCTTCGGACGGGGAAAAGTTGCAACTAATGAAAAACTGTTTTTT. The variable domain in full, with the rest retrieved from reference TRBV7-9 and TRBJ1-4, is DTGVSQNPRHKITKRGQNVTFRCDPISEHNRLYWYRQTLGQGPEFLTYFQNEAQLEKSRLLSDRFSAERPKGSFSTLEIQRTEQGDSAMYLCASSFGRGKVATNEKLFFGSGTQLSVL.

This rearrangement joins TRBV2 to TRBJ1-1; maybe TRBD1 (6 bases). Germline loops: CDR1 SNHLY, CDR2 FYNNEI. The CDR3 has 13 residues. Trimming removed 5 bases from V and 4 bases from J, with 11 bases in between. Here the CDR3 reads CASSKDSITEAFF. CDR3 DNA: TGTGCCAGCAGTAAGGACAGTATCACTGAAGCTTTCTTT.

The J gene is TRBJ1-2, the V gene TRBV10-3; possibly TRBD1 for D (6 bases). The CDR3 extends over 12 amino acids. The germline V gene has CDR1 ENHRY and CDR2 SYGVKD. V lost 5 bases, J lost 7 bases, and 11 bases lay in between. The CDR3, as DNA: TGTGCCATCAGTTCAGGGGCGGGTGGCTACACCTTC. Its translation is CAISSGAGGYTF.

The chain uses TRBV10-3 and TRBJ1-2; no reliable D call. V lost 10 bases and J lost 6, with 18 bases in between. This CDR3 comprises 13 residues. Germline V lookup: CDR1 ENHRY, CDR2 SYGVKD. CDR3 sequence: CATRPLGFNGYTF. For the CDR3, the DNA is TGTGCCACCCGCCCGCTAGGGTTTAATGGCTACACCTTC.

There are a few counts of this clone. For the CDR3, the DNA is TGTGCCTGGAGTGTTCACAGGACTAACTATGGCTACACCTTC. This translates into CAWSVHRTNYGYTF. This chain links TRBV30 with TRBJ1-2, with D possibly matching TRBD1 (5 bases). The CDR3 is 14 amino acids. In germline, CDR1 is GTSNPN, CDR2 SVGIG (reference sequence). The V gene lost 0 bases and the J gene lost 0 bases, with 8 bases spanning the gap.

The genes are TRBV7-9 and TRBJ1-5, with a weak D call TRBD1 (5 bases). The germline V and J ends were trimmed by 4 bases and 3 bases, with 10 bases remaining between them. CDR3 size: 14 residues. Germline CDR1 is SEHNR and CDR2 is FQNEAQ (reference sequence). The DNA for the CDR3 is TGTGCCAGCAGCTCAGTGGGGGACAATCAGCCCCAGCATTTT. Amino acids: CASSSVGDNQPQHF.

The chain couples TRBV7-3 to TRBJ2-2; weak D call: TRBD2 (7 bases). With 2 bases removed from V and 6 bases from J, the gap between germline ends came to 10 bases. The CDR3 covers 14 residues. CDR1 is SGHTA and CDR2 is FQGTGA in the germline V gene. CDR3 in amino acids: CASSLGGGAGELFF. CDR3 DNA: TGTGCCAGCAGCTTAGGGGGGGGCGCCGGGGAGCTGTTTTTT.